The 29 T cell receptor beta chains below all came from one sample that was sequenced in a study of T cell responses to AZD1222 COVID-19 vaccine. The data were produced by immunoSEQ multiplex PCR, yet TCRdb's version contains in-frame clones alone and is incomplete. The table lists approximately 100,000 clones, about 89% of them singletons. The sequencing used peripheral blood, collected on day 0 of AZD1222 vaccination. These receptors were collected from an adult in good health.

The V gene is TRBV28, the J gene TRBJ1-1; no definite D call. Trimming left V 3 bases short and J 2 bases short, with 7 bases between. Germline V lookup: CDR1 MDHEN, CDR2 SYDVKM. CDR3 length equals 13 residues. CDR3 sequence reads: CASSFGSNTEAFF. In DNA, the CDR3 is TGTGCCAGCAGTTTCGGCAGCAACACTGAAGCTTTCTTT.

This chain joins TRBV5-1 and TRBJ2-5; D gene unclear. Germline CDR1 reads SGHRS; CDR2 reads YFSETQ. V was clipped by 0 bases and J by 2 bases, with 8 bases between them. CDR3 size: 14 residues. As DNA, the CDR3 is TGCGCCAGCAGCTTGGCGGGCAGACAAGAGACCCAGTACTTC. The encoded protein is CASSLAGRQETQYF.

This chain connects TRBV5-8 to TRBJ2-1; 9 nucleotides agree with TRBD2. Trimming took 0 bases from V and 3 from J; bases not matched to a gene: 7. Germline lookup yields CDR1 SGHTS and CDR2 YDEGEE. The CDR3 covers 17 residues. CDR3 nucleotides: TGTGCCAGCAGCTTGGTAGGTGGTAGCGGGAGCTACAATGAGCAGTTCTTC. Protein product: CASSLVGGSGSYNEQFF.

This chain links TRBV27 with TRBJ1-1; no reliable D call. The CDR3 has 13 amino acids. Germline-derived CDR1 and CDR2 are MNHEY and SMNVEV (reference sequence). V lost 3 bases to trimming and J lost 3 bases, with 8 bases between them. The CDR3: CASSFWQHTEAFF. The CDR3 nucleotides are TGTGCCAGCAGTTTTTGGCAGCACACTGAAGCTTTCTTT.

The chain employs TRBV28 and TRBJ1-1; 10 nucleotides line up with TRBD1. This CDR3 region has 15 residues. Germline values: CDR1 MDHEN, CDR2 SYDVKM. Trimming took 2 bases from V and 4 from J; bases not matched to a gene: 4. CDR3 sequence: CASSLMRTGGTEAFF. Here the CDR3 DNA reads TGTGCCAGCAGTTTAATGAGGACAGGGGGCACTGAAGCTTTCTTT.

The rearrangement uses TRBV3-1 (or the pseudogene TRBV3-2) and TRBJ1-1; D unresolved. CDR1 is LGHDT and CDR2 is YNNKEL in the germline V gene (reference sequence). The CDR3 length is 12 residues. The ends were cut back, 1 base at V and 5 bases at J, with 5 bases in the middle. This CDR3 reads CASSQAGTEAFF. The CDR3 DNA reads TGTGCCAGCAGCCAAGCCGGAACTGAAGCTTTCTTT.

V is TRBV2 and J is TRBJ1-1; D unclear. Germline loops: CDR1 SNHLY, CDR2 FYNNEI. Trimming cost V 1 base and J 11 bases, with 11 bases left between them. The CDR3 sequence is 12 residues long. The CDR3 region has the DNA TGTGCCAGCAGTGAAGGCTGGGTGGGGGCTTTCTTT. Encoded protein: CASSEGWVGAFF.

The chain couples TRBV5-1 to TRBJ2-5; D is unclear. The CDR3 spans 15 residues. Germline assignment: CDR1 SGHRS and CDR2 YFSETQ. Trimming shortened V by 1 base and J by 2 bases, and 12 bases separated the two germline ends. This CDR3 is CASSLLGRAQETQYF. The DNA for the CDR3 is TGCGCCAGCAGCTTGCTGGGTAGGGCTCAAGAGACCCAGTACTTC.

V gene TRBV6-1 combines with J gene TRBJ2-7, with TRBD2 matching 8 bases. Per germline, CDR1 MNHNS and CDR2 SASEGT. This CDR3 region has 14 residues. Trimming took 3 bases from V and 2 from J; bases not matched to a gene: 3. The CDR3 here is CASSDEGLAYEQYF. In DNA, the CDR3 is TGTGCCAGCAGTGACGAGGGACTAGCCTACGAGCAGTACTTC.

CDR3 loop: CASSYLDQETQYF. The CDR3 DNA reads as TGTGCCAGCAGTTACCTGGACCAAGAGACCCAGTACTTC. The chain has TRBV6-2 or TRBV6-3 and TRBJ2-5; D remains ambiguous. V was trimmed by 2 bases and J by 0 bases, leaving 4 bases between them. Germline V CDR1 and CDR2: MNHEY, SVGEGT. This CDR3 has 13 amino acids.

V gene TRBV27 combines with J gene TRBJ2-3; 8 bases are shared with TRBD1. From germline, CDR1 is MNHEY and CDR2 SMNVEV (reference sequence). Trimming at V came to 3 bases and at J to 2 bases, leaving 7 bases not matched to a gene. The CDR3 loop spans 16 amino acids. CDR3 DNA: TGTGCCAGCAGTTTTCCGGGACAGGCCCCCACAGATACGCAGTATTTT. This translates into CASSFPGQAPTDTQYF.

V and J are TRBV5-1 and TRBJ2-2; D assignment may be TRBD1 or TRBD2 (5 bases each). V lost 2 bases and J lost 4, with 9 bases in between. The germline CDR1 and CDR2 sequences are SGHRS and YFSETQ. The CDR3 is 14 residues long. The CDR3, as DNA: TGCGCCAGCAGCTTTGAGGGGCCCACCGGGGAGCTGTTTTTT. Translation gives CASSFEGPTGELFF.

The rearrangement joins TRBV27 to TRBJ1-2; D gene ambiguous. The CDR3 sequence is 12 residues long. CDR1 is MNHEY, CDR2 SMNVEV, per germline (reference sequence). V lost 10 bases to trimming and J lost 4 bases, with 13 bases between them. CDR3 sequence: CATGRKGYGYTF. CDR3 sequence (DNA): TGTGCCACCGGGAGGAAGGGCTATGGCTACACCTTC.

The chain links TRBV29-1 to TRBJ2-3; a possible D gene is TRBD2 (5 bases). The CDR3 consists of 13 residues. Trimming left V 6 bases short and J 5 bases short, with 15 bases between. The germline CDR1 and CDR2 sequences are SQVTM and ANQGSEA. This CDR3 is CSVGVGSGDTQYF. In DNA, the CDR3 is TGCAGCGTGGGTGTGGGGAGCGGAGATACGCAGTATTTT.

The chain carries TRBV25-1 and TRBJ1-5; D possibly corresponds to TRBD1 (6 bases). V was clipped by 5 bases and J by 3 bases, with 8 bases between them. The CDR3 consists of 13 residues. The germline gives CDR1 MGHDK, CDR2 SYGVNS. CDR3 amino acids: CASSTGNNQPQHF. The CDR3 DNA follows: TGTGCCAGCAGTACAGGGAACAATCAGCCCCAGCATTTT.

This chain joins TRBV27 and TRBJ1-5; 8 nucleotides agree with TRBD1. Germline V gives CDR1 MNHEY, CDR2 SMNVEV (reference sequence). There are 16 residues in the CDR3. Germline trimming cut 5 bases from V and 1 base from J; bases unmatched to any gene: 7. The CDR3 DNA reads as TGTGCCAGCAGTCGTCCGAGACAGGGGAGCAATCAGCCCCAGCATTTT. Its translation is CASSRPRQGSNQPQHF.

The chain links TRBV15 to TRBJ1-2; D gene ambiguous. Germline V gene sequence: CDR1 LNHNV, CDR2 YYDKDF (reference sequence). With 5 bases removed from V and 0 bases from J, the gap between germline ends came to 10 bases. This CDR3 is built from 14 residues. The CDR3 loop is CATSPPRANYGYTF. The CDR3 DNA follows: TGTGCCACCAGCCCCCCACGGGCTAACTATGGCTACACCTTC.

The chain employs TRBV7-2 and TRBJ2-3; D possibly matches TRBD1 or TRBD2 (6 bases each). The germline gives CDR1 SGHTA, CDR2 FQGNSA. The V end lost 2 bases, the J end lost 6 bases, and 12 bases lay between the germline ends. The CDR3 extends over 14 amino acids. DNA for the CDR3: TGTGCCAGCAGCTTAAGGGGGGCCGGGGATACGCAGTATTTT. Protein sequence: CASSLRGAGDTQYF. Using reference TRBV7-2 and TRBJ2-3 for the parts outside the CDR3, the full variable domain is GAGVSQSPSNKVTEKGKDVELRCDPISGHTALYWYRQSLGQGLEFLIYFQGNSAPDKSGLPSDRFSAERTGGSVSTLTIQRTQQEDSAVYLCASSLRGAGDTQYFGPGTRLTVL.

This clone has only one observation. The J gene is TRBJ1-5, the V gene TRBV27; D uncertain. This CDR3 spans 14 amino acids. Between the trimmed V and J ends, which lost 5 bases and 2 bases, there was a span of 10 bases. Germline V gene lookup returns CDR1 MNHEY and CDR2 SMNVEV (reference sequence). CDR3 in DNA: TGTGCCAGCAGTCCAAGGGTGGGCAATCAGCCCCAGCATTTT. It encodes CASSPRVGNQPQHF.

Here the CDR3 reads CASRSVGQGTYEQYF. CDR3 bases: TGTGCCAGCAGGTCCGTCGGGCAGGGAACCTACGAGCAGTACTTC. This chain joins TRBV6-5 and TRBJ2-7; tentatively, D is TRBD1 (5 bases). The length of the CDR3 is 15 residues. With 6 bases removed from V and 2 bases from J, the gap between germline ends came to 17 bases. Germline loops: CDR1 MNHEY, CDR2 SVGAGI.

The chain recombines TRBV11-1 with TRBJ1-5; no clear D gene. The CDR3 contains 13 residues. V lost 1 base to trimming and J lost 4 bases, with 5 bases between them. Germline V gene lookup returns CDR1 SGHAT and CDR2 FQDESV (reference sequence). The CDR3 region has the DNA TGTGCCAGCAGCTTAGGACTGAATCAGCCCCAGCATTTT. It encodes CASSLGLNQPQHF. Full variable domain (rest looked up from reference TRBV11-1 and TRBJ1-5): EAEVAQSPRYKITEKSQAVAFWCDPISGHATLYWYRQILGQGPELLVQFQDESVVDDSQLPKDRFSAERLKGVDSTLKIQPAELGDSAMYLCASSLGLNQPQHFGDGTRLSIL.

The chain joins TRBV5-6 to TRBJ1-4, with 12 bases lining up with TRBD1. Germline V CDR1 and CDR2: SGHDT, YYEEEE. The CDR3 spans 16 residues. The J segment lost 8 bases and the V segment lost 2 bases, leaving 7 bases of the junction unmatched. CDR3 DNA: TGTGCCAGCAGCTTATTAACCGGGACAGGGGGCGAAAAACTGTTTTTT. This gives the protein CASSLLTGTGGEKLFF.

This chain links TRBV29-1 with TRBJ1-5, with a weak D call TRBD1 (5 bases). This CDR3 has 14 amino acids. Trimming left V 5 bases short and J 6 bases short, with 17 bases between. Germline lookup yields CDR1 SQVTM and CDR2 ANQGSEA. The DNA of the CDR3 is TGCAGCGTTTTAGAAGACAGTACCACTCAGCCCCAGCATTTT. Protein: CSVLEDSTTQPQHF.

V gene TRBV24-1 combines with J gene TRBJ2-3; D is unresolved. V shed 3 bases and J shed 1 base, with 7 bases lying between them. This CDR3 region has 14 residues. Per germline, CDR1 KGHDR and CDR2 SFDVKD. CDR3 in amino acids: CATSDTAGTDTQYF. The CDR3 nucleotides are TGTGCCACCAGTGATACGGCGGGCACAGATACGCAGTATTTT.

The rearrangement uses TRBV19 and TRBJ1-6; D gene uncertain. The CDR3 runs to 12 residues. CDR1 LNHDA and CDR2 SQIVND come from the germline V gene (reference sequence). Deletions cut 6 bases from V and 8 bases from J, with 8 bases between. The CDR3 loop is CASSEVDSPLHF. In DNA, the CDR3 is TGTGCCAGTAGCGAGGTTGATTCACCCCTCCACTTT.

The rearrangement joins TRBV9 to TRBJ2-1; 8 bases are shared with TRBD2. J gave up 8 bases and V 4 bases, and 8 bases lay outside the gene matches. Germline values: CDR1 SGDLS, CDR2 YYNGEE. There are 14 residues in the CDR3. The CDR3 region has the DNA TGTGCCAGCAGCTCCGTTAGCGGGGCCGATGAGCAGTTCTTC. It translates to CASSSVSGADEQFF.

J is TRBJ1-5 and V is TRBV20-1; D may be TRBD1 (5 bases). CDR1 is DFQATT, CDR2 SNEGSKA, per germline (reference sequence). The CDR3 spans 13 residues. V lost 3 bases and J 4 bases, leaving 10 bases between the germline ends. CDR3 in amino acids: CSASTQANQPQHF. In DNA form, the CDR3 reads TGCAGTGCTAGTACACAGGCTAATCAGCCCCAGCATTTT.

The chain links TRBV10-3 to TRBJ2-3; 7 nucleotides agree with TRBD2. Germline V gene lookup returns CDR1 ENHRY and CDR2 SYGVKD. The V gene end was trimmed by 8 bases and the J gene end by 4 bases; junction bases not matched to a gene: 9. CDR3 length: 14 residues. The DNA for the CDR3 is TGTGCCATCTCTCCGGGAGGACTGGCAGATACGCAGTATTTT. Encoded protein: CAISPGGLADTQYF.

This clone was counted a few times. This chain links TRBV29-1 with TRBJ1-2; D uncertain. Per the germline V gene, CDR1 is SQVTM and CDR2 is ANQGSEA. This CDR3 is 12 amino acids long. V dropped 3 bases and J dropped 3 bases, with 8 bases sitting between them. The DNA for the CDR3 is TGCAGCGTTGACGGCAGGCACTATGGCTACACCTTC. It translates to CSVDGRHYGYTF.